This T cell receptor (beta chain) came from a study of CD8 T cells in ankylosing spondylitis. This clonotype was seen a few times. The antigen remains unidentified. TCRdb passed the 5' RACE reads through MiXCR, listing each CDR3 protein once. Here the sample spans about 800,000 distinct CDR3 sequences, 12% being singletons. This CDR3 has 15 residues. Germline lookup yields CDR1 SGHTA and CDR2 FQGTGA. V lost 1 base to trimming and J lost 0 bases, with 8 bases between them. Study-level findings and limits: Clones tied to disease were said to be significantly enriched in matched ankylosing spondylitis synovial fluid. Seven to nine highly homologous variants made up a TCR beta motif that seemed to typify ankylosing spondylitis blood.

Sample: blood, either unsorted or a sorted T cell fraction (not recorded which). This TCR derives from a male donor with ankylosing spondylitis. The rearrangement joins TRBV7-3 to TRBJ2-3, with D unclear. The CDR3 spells CASSLMGSSTDTQYF. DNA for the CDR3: TGTGCCAGCAGCTTAATGGGGTCTAGCACAGATACGCAGTATTTT.